The next 6 T cell receptor beta chains were all read from a single sample in a study of identical twins (dated by TCRdb to about 2016). The library came from 5' RACE. The run used an Illumina HiSeq 2000. TCRdb itself trimmed the public reads at Q25 with fastp, ran MiXCR and retained productive beta chains. Rows are unified per CDR3 protein, each entry keeping the most common DNA and genes. Within this sample are around 1.7 million distinct CDR3 sequences, with around a third of them counted one time only. Of the sample, around 0.25% is held by the ten largest clones. The sample taken for sequencing was cord blood. The receptors derive from a newborn girl in good health.

J is TRBJ1-4 and V is TRBV28; 9 nucleotides line up with TRBD1. V dropped 5 bases and J dropped 8; count of bases not matched to a gene: 6. CDR3 length equals 14 residues. From germline, CDR1 is MDHEN and CDR2 SYDVKM. CDR3 DNA sequence: TGTGCCAGCAGTCCGGACAGGGGCGTCGAAAAACTGTTTTTT. Protein product: CASSPDRGVEKLFF.

This clonotype occurred a few times. The V call is TRBV20-1, the J call TRBJ2-1; D is uncertain. Germline CDR1 and CDR2: DFQATT and SNEGSKA (reference sequence). Trimming pared 5 bases from V and 6 bases from J, leaving 14 bases between. The length of the CDR3 is 13 residues. Written as DNA, the CDR3 is TGCAGTGCTCGGAGAGACAAGAGCAATGAGCAGTTCTTC. This encodes CSARRDKSNEQFF.

The count of this clonotype is one. The chain has TRBV5-5 and TRBJ1-2; maybe TRBD1 (6 bases). V was clipped by 4 bases and J by 8 bases, with 18 bases between them. This CDR3 comprises 14 residues. CDR1 and CDR2 from the germline V gene are SGHKS and YYEKEE (reference sequence). The CDR3: CASSRDAGAYGYTF. The CDR3 region has the DNA TGTGCCAGCAGCCGGGACGCAGGGGCCTACGGCTACACCTTC.

This chain links TRBV18 with TRBJ1-4; no clear D. The CDR3 has 13 residues. Germline values: CDR1 KGHSH, CDR2 LQKENI. V lost 2 bases, J lost 8 bases, and 9 bases lay in between. The CDR3 region has the DNA TGTGCCAGCTCACCAGGGGAGGGCGAAAAACTGTTTTTT. Encoded protein: CASSPGEGEKLFF.

The CDR3 sequence is CASSYATGFALMNTEAFF. The CDR3 bases are TGTGCCAGCAGTTACGCGACAGGATTCGCGCTCATGAACACTGAAGCTTTCTTT. The chain uses TRBV6-2 or TRBV6-3 and TRBJ1-1; possibly TRBD1 for D (6 bases). Trimming removed 2 bases from V and 0 bases from J, with 19 bases in between. The CDR3 covers 18 residues. Germline V lookup: CDR1 MNHEY, CDR2 SVGEGT.

V is TRBV2 and J is TRBJ1-2, with 10 positions matching TRBD1. Trimming took 3 bases from V and 8 from J; bases not matched to a gene: 12. CDR3 length: 16 amino acids. Germline V gene lookup returns CDR1 SNHLY and CDR2 FYNNEI. The CDR3 sequence is CASSEIKTGGARGYTF. In nucleotides, the CDR3 is TGTGCCAGCAGTGAGATTAAGACAGGGGGCGCAAGGGGCTACACCTTC.